This entry features one TCR beta chain sequence. Per the original methods: Amplifying reference gene primers gave estimates of nucleated cell counts. TCRdb's table, derived via immunoSEQ multiplex PCR, lists solely in-frame clones and lacks some. That table gives V, J and clone size, and the DNA gave D and trimming. This sample has tens of thousands of clones, with approximately 88% found just once. Germline loops: CDR1 SGHNT, CDR2 YYREEE (reference sequence). V was cut by 0 bases and J by 5 bases, with 13 bases left in between. The CDR3 totals 15 residues. Those enrolled in Seattle joined during active infection and were followed longitudinally afterward. This sample stems from a study of blood T cell repertoires in COVID-19. Study at large: The United States, Italy and Spain supplied acute and convalescent COVID-19 samples. From T cells, B-cell-depleted T cells, or PBMCs came the material, which was cDNA or gDNA.

Input material: peripheral blood. The receptor was derived from a man younger than 40 with COVID-19, enrolled during active disease. The chain links TRBV5-4 to TRBJ2-3; weak D call: TRBD2 (6 bases). CDR3 residues: CASSLGTGVGDTQYF. The CDR3 DNA reads TGTGCCAGCAGCTTGGGTACGGGGGTTGGAGATACGCAGTATTTT.